The 19 T cell receptor beta chains presented below share a single source sample, sequenced in a study of T-cell memory formation after mild COVID-19 (TCRdb year 2021). Receptor amplification or capture employed 5' RACE. Reads for this sample came from an Illumina NovaSeq 6000. In-frame beta chains were kept once TCRdb had trimmed the public reads at Q25 with fastp and called clones with MiXCR. CDR3 protein sequences are deduplicated, and each keeps its most common genes and DNA. A total of about 270,000 distinct CDR3 sequences appear in this sample, 16% of them only once. Of the sample, around 23% is held by the ten largest clones. The sample consisted of PBMCs or a T cell subset sorted from them (not recorded which). All receptors derive from a man aged 18 to 29 who had mild COVID-19 (a few samples of this study predate the infection). The sample titles of this study are shuffled in the database, so cell type and time point are left out; the donor was told from shared clones.

V gene TRBV29-1 combines with J gene TRBJ2-5; maybe TRBD1 (6 bases). V lost 7 bases to trimming and J lost 5 bases, with 17 bases between them. This CDR3 comprises 13 residues. Germline V gene data show CDR1 as SQVTM and CDR2 as ANQGSEA. CDR3 region: CSAPSRGRETQYF. The CDR3 nucleotides read TGCAGCGCCCCGAGCAGGGGACGGGAGACCCAGTACTTC.

This clonotype was picked up many times. V is TRBV5-1 and J is TRBJ1-5, with D possibly matching TRBD1 (5 bases). The V end lost 2 bases, the J end lost 1 base, and 7 bases lay between the germline ends. There are 14 residues in the CDR3. The germline V gene has CDR1 SGHRS and CDR2 YFSETQ. The CDR3 is CASSFGGSNQPQHF. The DNA for the CDR3 is TGCGCCAGCAGCTTCGGGGGGAGCAATCAGCCCCAGCATTTT. Together with reference TRBV5-1 and TRBJ1-5, the CDR3 gives the full variable domain: KAGVTQTPRYLIKTRGQQVTLSCSPISGHRSVSWYQQTPGQGLQFLFEYFSETQRNKGNFPGRFSGRQFSNSRSEMNVSTLELGDSALYLCASSFGGSNQPQHFGDGTRLSIL.

This clonotype turned up a few times. V usage is TRBV2 and J usage is TRBJ2-3; TRBD2 might be the D (7 bases). Germline V gives CDR1 SNHLY, CDR2 FYNNEI. The CDR3 loop spans 18 amino acids. The V end lost 8 bases, the J end lost 1 base, and 25 bases lay between the germline ends. CDR3 sequence reads: CASPRAIGGAGGTDTQYF. DNA for the CDR3: TGTGCCAGCCCGCGAGCGATTGGGGGGGCCGGAGGCACAGATACGCAGTATTTT.

Ten or more counts support this clonotype. V gene TRBV4-2 combines with J gene TRBJ2-4; D perhaps matches TRBD2 (6 bases). With 0 bases removed from V and 8 bases from J, the gap between germline ends came to 14 bases. The CDR3 length is 15 residues. The V gene's germline CDR1 is LGHNA and CDR2 YNFKEQ. The CDR3 DNA is TGTGCCAGCAGCCAAGACCCGATGACTAGTTACATTCAGTACTTC. It specifies CASSQDPMTSYIQYF.

The chain uses TRBV2 and TRBJ2-2; 7 nucleotides align to TRBD1. Trimming at V came to 4 bases and at J to 4 bases, leaving 9 bases not matched to a gene. There are 16 residues in the CDR3. Germline CDR1 reads SNHLY; CDR2 reads FYNNEI. The CDR3 region is CASSVGRGKSTGELFF. CDR3 DNA: TGTGCCAGCAGTGTCGGCAGGGGGAAAAGCACCGGGGAGCTGTTTTTT.

V usage is TRBV28 and J usage is TRBJ1-2; possible D gene TRBD1, 6 bases. CDR1 and CDR2 from the germline V gene are MDHEN and SYDVKM. This CDR3 has 15 residues. The V gene lost 3 bases and the J gene lost 3 bases, with 14 bases spanning the gap. The CDR3 reads CASSLSQQGDYGYTF. The CDR3 nucleotides read TGTGCCAGCAGTTTGAGCCAACAGGGTGACTATGGCTACACCTTC.

The chain links TRBV20-1 to TRBJ1-5; no firm D call. Trimming left V 3 bases short and J 3 bases short, with 9 bases between. The V gene's germline CDR1 is DFQATT and CDR2 SNEGSKA (reference sequence). The length of the CDR3 is 13 residues. The CDR3 reads CSARGEFNQPQHF. The CDR3 nucleotides read TGCAGTGCTAGGGGTGAGTTCAATCAGCCCCAGCATTTT.

The chain combines TRBV28 with TRBJ1-2, with a possible D match to TRBD1 (5 bases). Germline CDR1 and CDR2: MDHEN and SYDVKM. The CDR3 is made up of 14 amino acids. With 5 bases removed from V and 5 bases from J, the gap between germline ends came to 15 bases. Here the CDR3 reads CASSTPGRAYGYTF. The CDR3 DNA reads TGTGCCAGCAGTACTCCGGGACGGGCTTATGGCTACACCTTC.

The chain joins TRBV5-1 to TRBJ1-6, with D possibly TRBD1 on 6 matching bases. CDR3 size: 16 residues. Germline V gene sequence: CDR1 SGHRS, CDR2 YFSETQ. The V gene lost 3 bases and the J gene lost 7 bases, with 17 bases spanning the gap. CDR3 loop: CASSSTDSLLNSPLHF. In DNA, the CDR3 is TGCGCCAGCAGCTCGACGGACAGTCTCTTAAATTCACCCCTCCACTTT.

This clonotype was observed a few times. The chain recombines TRBV4-3 with TRBJ1-1; D is unclear. Germline V gene lookup returns CDR1 LGHNA and CDR2 YSLEER. Trimming removed 4 bases from V and 3 bases from J, with 12 bases in between. The CDR3 runs 14 residues. The chain's CDR3 is CASSRSFADTEAFF. The CDR3 bases are TGCGCCAGCAGCCGGAGTTTTGCCGACACTGAAGCTTTCTTT.

This clonotype is a singleton in its sample. V is TRBV6-6 and J is TRBJ1-1; D perhaps matches TRBD1 (6 bases). The CDR3 runs to 15 residues. V shed 4 bases and J shed 0 bases, with 12 bases lying between them. CDR1 MNHNY and CDR2 SVGAGI come from the germline V gene (reference sequence). In nucleotides, the CDR3 is TGTGCCAGCAGTTCCCCGACAGGATTGAACACTGAAGCTTTCTTT. Translation gives CASSSPTGLNTEAFF.

The chain combines TRBV5-1 with TRBJ1-1; D remains ambiguous. The CDR3 has 13 residues. Germline lookup yields CDR1 SGHRS and CDR2 YFSETQ. The V end was cut by 1 base, the J end by 7 bases, with 11 bases between. The CDR3 spells CASSLTGKDEAFF. CDR3 bases: TGCGCCAGCAGCTTGACGGGGAAAGATGAAGCTTTCTTT.

The chain is built from TRBV7-6 and TRBJ2-1; 8 nucleotides agree with TRBD2. The CDR3 is 16 residues long. J lost 3 bases, V lost 2 bases, and 6 bases had no gene match. From germline, CDR1 is SGHVS and CDR2 FNYEAQ. In nucleotides, the CDR3 is TGTGCCAGCAGCTTATGGGTACTAGCGGACTACAATGAGCAGTTCTTC. Its protein is CASSLWVLADYNEQFF.

V usage is TRBV12-3 or TRBV12-4 and J usage is TRBJ2-1; D perhaps matches TRBD2 (6 bases). This CDR3 comprises 15 residues. Trimming took off 2 bases at V and 5 bases at J, with 13 bases between the two ends. The CDR3 coding sequence is TGTGCCAGCAGTTTAATGGCGGGGAGCAACAATGAGCAGTTCTTC. It yields the protein CASSLMAGSNNEQFF.

This clonotype appeared many times. This chain joins TRBV9 and TRBJ1-4; weak D call: TRBD1 (5 bases). The length of the CDR3 is 15 residues. Germline V gene data show CDR1 as SGDLS and CDR2 as YYNGEE. Trimming cost V 5 bases and J 0 bases, with 11 bases left between them. CDR3 DNA: TGTGCCAGCAGTCTTGACAGTTCAACTAATGAAAAACTGTTTTTT. Encoded protein: CASSLDSSTNEKLFF.

There are a few counts of this clonotype. The rearrangement links TRBV20-1 to TRBJ2-7, with 7 bases that match TRBD1. In germline, CDR1 is DFQATT, CDR2 SNEGSKA (reference sequence). V was pared by 0 bases and J by 5 bases, with 7 bases of the junction left unmatched. CDR3 length equals 14 residues. The CDR3 sequence: CSARETGSFDEQYF. The CDR3 DNA is TGCAGTGCTAGAGAGACAGGGAGCTTTGACGAGCAGTACTTC.

This rearrangement joins TRBV6-1 to TRBJ2-3; 8 bases align to TRBD1. Trimming removed 4 bases from V and 4 bases from J; junction bases left unmatched: 1. This CDR3 has 13 residues. Looked up from germline, CDR1 is MNHNS and CDR2 is SASEGT. CDR3 nucleotides: TGTGCCAGCAGTGTGGGACAGGCAGATACGCAGTATTTT. Protein: CASSVGQADTQYF.

This clonotype was detected a few times. The chain carries TRBV7-8 and TRBJ2-3, with 7 bases that match TRBD1. Germline V gives CDR1 SGHVS, CDR2 FQNEAQ. CDR3 size: 17 residues. V lost 0 bases and J lost 2; bases outside the gene matches: 8. Here the CDR3 DNA reads TGTGCCAGCAGCTTAGCCCGACAGGGAATAATCACAGATACGCAGTATTTT. Translation: CASSLARQGIITDTQYF.

This chain uses TRBV7-2 with TRBJ1-1; D ambiguous. The CDR3 has 10 residues. The germline CDR1 and CDR2 sequences are SGHTA and FQGNSA. Trimming removed 4 bases at V and 3 bases at J, with 0 bases between. CDR3 nucleotides: TGTGCCAGCAGCTACACTGAAGCTTTCTTT. Encoded protein: CASSYTEAFF.